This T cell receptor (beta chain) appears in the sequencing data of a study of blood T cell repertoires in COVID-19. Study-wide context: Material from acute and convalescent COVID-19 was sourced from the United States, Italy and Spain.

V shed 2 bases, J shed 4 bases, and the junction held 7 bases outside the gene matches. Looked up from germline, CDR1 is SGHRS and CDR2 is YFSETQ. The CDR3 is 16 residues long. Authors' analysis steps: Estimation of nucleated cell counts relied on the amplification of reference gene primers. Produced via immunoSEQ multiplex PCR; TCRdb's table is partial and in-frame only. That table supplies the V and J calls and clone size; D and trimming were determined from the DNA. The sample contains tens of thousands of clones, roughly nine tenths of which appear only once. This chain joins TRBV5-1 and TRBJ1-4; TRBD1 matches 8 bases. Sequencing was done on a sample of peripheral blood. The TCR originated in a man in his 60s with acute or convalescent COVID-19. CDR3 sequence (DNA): TGCGCCAGCAGCTTCGACAGGGGCGGCGATAATGAAAAACTGTTTTTT. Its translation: CASSFDRGGDNEKLFF.